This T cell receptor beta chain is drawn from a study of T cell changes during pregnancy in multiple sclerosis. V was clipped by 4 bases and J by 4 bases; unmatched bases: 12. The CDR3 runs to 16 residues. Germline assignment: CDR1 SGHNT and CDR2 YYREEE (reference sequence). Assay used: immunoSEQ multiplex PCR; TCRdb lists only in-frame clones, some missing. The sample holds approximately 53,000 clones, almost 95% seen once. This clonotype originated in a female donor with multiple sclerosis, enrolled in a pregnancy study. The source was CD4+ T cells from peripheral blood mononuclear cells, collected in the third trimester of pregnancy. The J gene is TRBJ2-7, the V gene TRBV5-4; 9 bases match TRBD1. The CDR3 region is CASSPRSGTGSYEQYF. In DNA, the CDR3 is TGTGCCAGCAGCCCCAGGTCCGGGACAGGGAGTTACGAGCAGTACTTC.